Following are 4 T cell receptor beta chains from one sample sequenced in a study of cytomegalovirus exposure and HLA in healthy donors. The PCR ran on 60 Vbeta and 13 Jbeta primers. Measured with immunoSEQ multiplex PCR; TCRdb has only the in-frame clones, and not every one. The sample records tens of thousands of clones, 65% to 75% being singletons. Material for sequencing was PBMCs. The receptors shown here come from a man in his sixties in good health and CMV-seronegative.

V is TRBV6-1 and J is TRBJ2-2; the match to TRBD2 covers 9 bases. The V and J ends lost 6 bases and 8 bases, in that order; junction bases with no gene match: 4. The germline V gene encodes CDR1 MNHNS and CDR2 SASEGT. The CDR3 is made up of 13 amino acids. CDR3 protein: CASSRTSGGELFF. The CDR3 region has the DNA TGTGCCAGCAGCCGAACTAGCGGGGGGGAGCTGTTTTTT.

CDR3 loop: CASSLAEVLYTF. The DNA of the CDR3 is TGTGCCAGCAGCTTGGCCGAGGTTCTCTACACCTTC. The rearrangement links TRBV5-8 to TRBJ1-2; D is unclear. Germline V lookup: CDR1 SGHTS, CDR2 YDEGEE. The CDR3 sequence is 12 residues long. The germline V and J ends were trimmed by 0 bases and 10 bases, with 10 bases remaining between them.

J is TRBJ1-1 and V is TRBV2; D possibly corresponds to TRBD1 (5 bases). V shed 9 bases and J shed 2 bases, with 13 bases lying between them. Germline CDR1 is SNHLY and CDR2 is FYNNEI. The CDR3 runs to 13 residues. CDR3 DNA: TGTGCCAGTTCCCCCGGGGGAAACACTGAAGCTTTCTTT. Translation: CASSPGGNTEAFF.

This clone has a single count. The chain combines TRBV2 with TRBJ2-5; 10 nucleotides match TRBD1. Germline V CDR1 and CDR2: SNHLY, FYNNEI. Trimming removed 4 bases from V and 11 bases from J; junction bases left unmatched: 10. This CDR3 region has 14 residues. CDR3 sequence reads: CASSVRDRGQGQYF. CDR3 nucleotide sequence: TGTGCCAGCAGTGTCCGGGACAGGGGTCAAGGGCAGTACTTC.